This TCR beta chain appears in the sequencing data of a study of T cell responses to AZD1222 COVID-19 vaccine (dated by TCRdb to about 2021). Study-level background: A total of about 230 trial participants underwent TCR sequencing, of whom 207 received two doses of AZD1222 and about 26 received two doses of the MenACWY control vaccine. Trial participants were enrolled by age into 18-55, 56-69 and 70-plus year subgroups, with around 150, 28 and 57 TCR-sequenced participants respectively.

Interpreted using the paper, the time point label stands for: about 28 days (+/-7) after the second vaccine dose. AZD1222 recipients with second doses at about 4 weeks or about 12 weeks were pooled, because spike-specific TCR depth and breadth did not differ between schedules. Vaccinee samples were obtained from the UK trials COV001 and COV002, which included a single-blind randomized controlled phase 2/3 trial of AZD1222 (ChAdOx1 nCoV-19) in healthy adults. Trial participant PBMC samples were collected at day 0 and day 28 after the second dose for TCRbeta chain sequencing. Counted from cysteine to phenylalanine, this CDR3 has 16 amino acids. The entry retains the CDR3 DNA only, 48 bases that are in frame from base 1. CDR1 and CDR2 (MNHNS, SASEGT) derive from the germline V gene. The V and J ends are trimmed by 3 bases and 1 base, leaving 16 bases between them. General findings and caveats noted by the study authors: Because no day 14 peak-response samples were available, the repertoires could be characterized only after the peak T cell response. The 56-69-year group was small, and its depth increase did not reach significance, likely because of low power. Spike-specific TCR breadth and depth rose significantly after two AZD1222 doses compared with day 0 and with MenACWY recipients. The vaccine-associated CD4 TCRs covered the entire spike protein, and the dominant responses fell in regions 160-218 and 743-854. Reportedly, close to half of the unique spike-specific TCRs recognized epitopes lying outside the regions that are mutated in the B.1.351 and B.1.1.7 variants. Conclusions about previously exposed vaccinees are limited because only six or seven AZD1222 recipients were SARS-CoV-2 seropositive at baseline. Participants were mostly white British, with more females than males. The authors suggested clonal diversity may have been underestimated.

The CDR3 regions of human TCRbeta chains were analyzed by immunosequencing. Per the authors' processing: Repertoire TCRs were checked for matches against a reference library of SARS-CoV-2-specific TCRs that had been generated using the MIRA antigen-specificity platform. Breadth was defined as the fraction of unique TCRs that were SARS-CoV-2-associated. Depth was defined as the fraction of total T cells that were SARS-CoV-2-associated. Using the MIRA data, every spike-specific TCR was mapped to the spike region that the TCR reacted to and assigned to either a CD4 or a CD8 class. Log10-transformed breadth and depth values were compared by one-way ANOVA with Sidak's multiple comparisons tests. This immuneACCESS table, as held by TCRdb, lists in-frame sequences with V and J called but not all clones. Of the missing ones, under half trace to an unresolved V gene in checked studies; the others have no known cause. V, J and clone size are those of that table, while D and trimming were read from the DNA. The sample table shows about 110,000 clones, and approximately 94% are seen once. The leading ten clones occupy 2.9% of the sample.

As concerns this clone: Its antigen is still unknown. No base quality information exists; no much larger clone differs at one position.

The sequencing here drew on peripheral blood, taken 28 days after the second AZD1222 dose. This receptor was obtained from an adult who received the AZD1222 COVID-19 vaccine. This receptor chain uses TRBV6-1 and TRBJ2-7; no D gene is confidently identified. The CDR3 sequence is CASSDVVRTKSYEQYF. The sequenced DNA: TGTGCCAGCAGTGATGTTGTCCGAACAAAATCCTACGAGCAGTACTTC.